Listed below are T cell receptor beta chains from one sample, sequenced in a study of shared clonotypes between healthy human individuals. This table comes from immunoSEQ multiplex PCR, and its TCRdb copy is limited to in-frame clones, with some not included. Seen here are some 790,000 clones, around 77% observed once, and the top ten hold approximately 2%. The sample was memory CD4+ T cells sorted from blood. The source of these receptors is a woman between 25 and 40 years old in good health. CDR3s include the opening cysteine and the closing phenylalanine or tryptophan. Each record gives: V gene, D gene, J gene, clone size, CDR3 protein, CDR3 DNA. A D gene is named only where the DNA matches it firmly. For some rows the clone size is stated as once, few or many, or as a class when expanded; others skip it.

TRBV28	NA	TRBJ1-2	NA	CASTEGTNYGYTF	TGTGCCAGCACGGAGGGAACTAACTATGGCTACACCTTC
TRBV5-4	NA	TRBJ2-5	NA	CASSLTGAGETQYF	TGTGCCAGCAGCCTCACTGGGGCGGGAGAGACCCAGTACTTC
TRBV19	TRBD1	TRBJ2-1	NA	CASSIDAGTGGYNEQFF	TGTGCCAGTAGTATCGACGCCGGGACAGGGGGCTACAATGAGCAGTTCTTC
TRBV9	TRBD2	TRBJ2-1	NA	CASSGGVAGPTYNEQFF	TGTGCCAGCAGCGGAGGAGTAGCGGGACCCACCTACAATGAGCAGTTCTTC
TRBV5-4	TRBD2	TRBJ2-5	NA	CASSSRLAGGREAQYF	TGTGCCAGCAGCTCGAGACTAGCGGGAGGCCGGGAGGCCCAGTACTTC
TRBV6-6	NA	TRBJ1-1	NA	CASLPQQNTEAFF	TGTGCCAGCCTGCCCCAACAGAACACTGAAGCTTTCTTT
TRBV4-2	NA	TRBJ2-7	NA	CASSQEKGYEQYF	TGTGCCAGCAGCCAAGAAAAAGGGTACGAGCAGTACTTC
TRBV6-6	TRBD1	TRBJ2-1	NA	CASTEPGTGVSEQFF	TGTGCCAGCACCGAACCCGGGACAGGGGTTAGTGAGCAGTTCTTC
TRBV10-2	TRBD2	TRBJ2-7	NA	CASSLSGSSYEQYF	TGCGCCAGCAGCTTGAGCGGGAGCTCCTACGAGCAGTACTTC
TRBV7-9	TRBD2	TRBJ2-1	NA	CASSTRTSGPYNEQFF	TGTGCCAGCAGCACCCGGACTAGCGGGCCTTACAATGAGCAGTTCTTC
TRBV27	NA	TRBJ2-1	NA	CASSFSDVIGQFF	TGTGCCAGCAGCTTCTCCGACGTCATCGGGCAGTTCTTC
TRBV7-7	TRBD2	TRBJ2-5	NA	CASSTSGSLETQYF	TGTGCCAGCAGCACTAGCGGGAGTTTGGAGACCCAGTACTTC
TRBV7-6	TRBD1	TRBJ1-1	once	CASSSVPGQGEGTEAFF	TGTGCCAGCAGCTCCGTCCCGGGACAGGGAGAGGGCACTGAAGCTTTCTTT
TRBV5-1	NA	TRBJ2-1	NA	CASSNQGYNEQFF	TGCGCCAGCAGCAATCAGGGTTACAATGAGCAGTTCTTC
TRBV19	NA	TRBJ1-1	once	CASRRTVNTEAFF	TGTGCCAGTAGACGGACTGTAAACACTGAAGCTTTCTTT
TRBV30	NA	TRBJ2-7	NA	CAWSILDEQYF	TGTGCCTGGAGTATTCTGGACGAGCAGTACTTC
TRBV5-1	TRBD1	TRBJ1-4	few	CASSGGTGRNEKLFF	TGCGCCAGCAGCGGGGGGACAGGGCGGAATGAAAAACTGTTTTTT
TRBV4-1	TRBD1	TRBJ2-2	few	CASSQAPGQANTGELFF	TGCGCCAGCAGCCAGGCACCGGGACAGGCGAACACCGGGGAGCTGTTTTTT
TRBV14	TRBD1	TRBJ1-3	many	CASSFNHRGGNTIYF	TGTGCCAGCAGCTTCAATCACAGGGGAGGAAACACCATATATTTT
TRBV7-3	TRBD2	TRBJ2-7	NA	CASSLWGLAGDEQYF	TGTGCCAGCAGCTTATGGGGACTAGCGGGAGACGAGCAGTACTTC
TRBV27	NA	TRBJ1-5	few	CANLGTLREPQHF	TGTGCCAACCTCGGGACCTTAAGGGAGCCCCAGCATTTT
TRBV5-1	NA	TRBJ2-3	NA	CASSGNGQIADTQYF	TGCGCCAGCAGCGGAAACGGACAGATTGCAGATACGCAGTATTTT
TRBV15	NA	TRBJ2-3	NA	CATSRGGSGGVSDTQYF	TGTGCCACCAGCAGAGGTGGTTCTGGAGGGGTATCAGATACGCAGTATTTT
TRBV6-4	NA	TRBJ1-1	NA	CASSDGTGSTEAFF	TGTGCCAGCAGTGACGGGACGGGTTCCACTGAAGCTTTCTTT
TRBV6-5	NA	TRBJ2-3	NA	CATSQGSEGDTQYF	TGTGCCACCTCCCAGGGGTCCGAGGGGGATACGCAGTATTTT
TRBV20-1	NA	TRBJ2-1	NA	CSVSSYNEQFF	TGCAGTGTTAGCTCCTACAATGAGCAGTTCTTC
TRBV6-1	NA	TRBJ1-5	NA	CASSERDGNNQPQHF	TGTGCCAGCAGTGAGAGGGACGGTAACAATCAGCCCCAGCATTTT
TRBV5-1	NA	TRBJ2-3	few	CASSPERDTQYF	TGCGCCAGCAGCCCCGAGCGAGATACGCAGTATTTT